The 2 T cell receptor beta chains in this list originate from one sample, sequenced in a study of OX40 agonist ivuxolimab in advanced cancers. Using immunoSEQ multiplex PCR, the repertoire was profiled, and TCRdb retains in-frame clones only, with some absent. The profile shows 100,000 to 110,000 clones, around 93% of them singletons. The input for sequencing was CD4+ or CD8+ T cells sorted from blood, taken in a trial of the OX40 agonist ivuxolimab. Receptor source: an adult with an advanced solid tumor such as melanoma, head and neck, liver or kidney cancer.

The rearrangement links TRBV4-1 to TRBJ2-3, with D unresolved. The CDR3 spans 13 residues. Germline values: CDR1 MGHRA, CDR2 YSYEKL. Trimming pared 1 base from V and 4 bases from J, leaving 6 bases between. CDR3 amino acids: CASSQAESDTQYF. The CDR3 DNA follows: TGCGCCAGCAGCCAAGCGGAATCAGATACGCAGTATTTT.

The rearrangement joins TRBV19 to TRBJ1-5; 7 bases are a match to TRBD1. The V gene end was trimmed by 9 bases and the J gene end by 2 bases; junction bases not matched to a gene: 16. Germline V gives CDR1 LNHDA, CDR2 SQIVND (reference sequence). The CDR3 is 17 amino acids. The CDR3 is CASAGTVVMVGNQPQHF. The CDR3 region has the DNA TGTGCCAGCGCCGGGACAGTTGTAATGGTCGGCAATCAGCCCCAGCATTTT.